The 2 T cell receptor beta chains given below trace back to one sample, sequenced in a study of cytomegalovirus exposure and HLA in healthy donors. Using immunoSEQ multiplex PCR, the repertoire was profiled, and TCRdb retains in-frame clones only, with some absent. The data contain around 260,000 clones, less than 95% of them singletons. Material for sequencing was PBMCs. These receptors came from a woman aged 25 to 39 in good health and CMV-seronegative.

The V gene is TRBV28, the J gene TRBJ2-3; D is possibly TRBD2 (7 bases). This CDR3 contains 13 residues. Germline assignment: CDR1 MDHEN and CDR2 SYDVKM. Trimming took 3 bases from V and 8 from J, leaving 12 bases between them. The CDR3 spells CASSFGGAGTQYF. As DNA, the CDR3 is TGTGCCAGCAGTTTTGGGGGGGCAGGTACGCAGTATTTT.

This clone has only a few counts. The J gene is TRBJ1-1, the V gene TRBV14, with D uncertain. The CDR3 contains 12 residues. Germline loops: CDR1 SGHDN, CDR2 FVKESK. V was cut by 1 base and J by 4 bases, with 4 bases left in between. The CDR3 reads CASSQVGTEAFF. The CDR3 DNA is TGTGCCAGCAGCCAAGTCGGCACTGAAGCTTTCTTT.